This is a list of T cell receptor beta chains from one sample in a study of blood T cell repertoires in COVID-19. Clones were sequenced by immunoSEQ multiplex PCR, and TCRdb holds only the in-frame ones, with some missing. The data hold about 210,000 clones, with roughly 77% observed a single time. The specimen was PBMCs or T cells enriched from blood (not recorded which). The receptors derive from a man aged 40-55 years who had recovered from COVID-19. CDR3s include the opening cysteine and the closing phenylalanine or tryptophan. A D gene is named only where the DNA matches it firmly. A row's size may be missing; if present it is once, few, many or a size class.

d_gene	v_gene	abundance	j_gene	CDR3nt	CDR3aa
TRBD2	TRBV9	.	TRBJ2-2	TGTGCCAGCCGCGTCGCCGGAGCGGGTGGGGGGGGGACCGGGGAGCTGTTTTTT	CASRVAGAGGGGTGELFF
.	TRBV2	.	TRBJ2-1	TGTGCCAGCAGTGGCTGGACTGATTACAATGAGCAGTTCTTC	CASSGWTDYNEQFF
TRBD1	TRBV3-1/TRBV3-2	.	TRBJ2-7	TGTGCCAGCAGCCCTGAACTGACAGGGTCCTACGAGCAGTACTTC	CASSPELTGSYEQYF
.	TRBV30	.	TRBJ1-2	TGTGCCTGGAGTGTGGAGGGCTACACCTTC	CAWSVEGYTF
TRBD1	TRBV18	.	TRBJ1-1	TGTGCCAGCTCACTAGTCCACGGGACAGCTGAAGCTTTCTTT	CASSLVHGTAEAFF
TRBD2	TRBV28	many	TRBJ2-7	TGTGCCAGCAGCCGTAGGACTAGCGGGAGCGGTGAGCAGTACTTC	CASSRRTSGSGEQYF
TRBD2	TRBV5-4	.	TRBJ2-5	TGTGCCAGCAGCGGGAGGGGACTAGCGGGCGGTGGGGAGACCCAGTACTTC	CASSGRGLAGGGETQYF
TRBD2	TRBV11-1	.	TRBJ2-5	TGTGCCAGTAGCACGGGGAGGGGAAGGCAAGAGACCCAGTACTTC	CASSTGRGRQETQYF
TRBD1	TRBV5-1	.	TRBJ1-3	TGCGCCAGCAGCTTGGTCGGGACAGGGTCTGGAAACACCATATATTTT	CASSLVGTGSGNTIYF
TRBD1	TRBV3-1/TRBV3-2	.	TRBJ2-1	TGTGCCAGCAGCCAAGAGTTTGGGACAGGGGAATACAATGAGCAGTTCTTC	CASSQEFGTGEYNEQFF
TRBD1	TRBV20-1	.	TRBJ1-2	TGCAGTGCTAGTCAATTTACAGGGGGCTTGGATGGCTACACCTTC	CSASQFTGGLDGYTF
.	TRBV6-6	.	TRBJ1-1	TGTGCCAGCAGTTACCCCAGGGGAGTCACTGAAGCTTTCTTT	CASSYPRGVTEAFF
TRBD2	TRBV25-1	.	TRBJ2-3	TGTGCCAGCAGTGAAGGCGGTACCGGGACTAGAGGCACAGATACGCAGTATTTT	CASSEGGTGTRGTDTQYF